The present T cell receptor beta chain was sequenced within a study of OX40 agonist ivuxolimab in advanced cancers. The assay was immunoSEQ multiplex PCR, and TCRdb's table has in-frame clones only and misses some. Here the sample spans around 64,000 clones, roughly 89% being singletons. Germline CDR1 reads SGHAT; CDR2 reads FQNNGV. V lost 3 bases and J lost 4, with 10 bases in between. CDR3 length equals 14 residues. The sequencing used CD4+ or CD8+ T cells sorted from blood, collected in a trial of the OX40 agonist ivuxolimab. The genes are TRBV11-2 and TRBJ1-5; D possibly corresponds to TRBD1 (6 bases). The receptor's source is an adult with an advanced solid tumor such as melanoma, head and neck, liver or kidney cancer. CDR3: CASSLTGDNQPQHF. The CDR3 region has the DNA TGTGCCAGCAGCTTGACAGGTGATAATCAGCCCCAGCATTTT.